One sample yielded the 22 T cell receptor beta chains listed below, sequenced in a study of Ad26.COV2.S vaccination and SARS-CoV-2 variants. Treatment denoted: 15 to 20 received Ad26.COV2.S at low or high dose, single or two shots; about five received placebo; per-sample allocation not given. Specimen acquisition occurred on day 63 following the initial vaccine or placebo injection. Clones were read by immunoSEQ multiplex PCR, and TCRdb kept only the in-frame ones, dropping some. The sample records some 400,000 clones, over 75% being singletons. Sequencing used peripheral blood, obtained in a trial of Ad26.COV2.S vaccine versus placebo. These receptors were collected from a person between 18 and 59 years old who received the Ad26.COV2.S COVID-19 vaccine or a placebo.

V is TRBV2 and J is TRBJ1-5; 7 bases fit TRBD1. CDR3 length equals 15 residues. From germline, CDR1 is SNHLY and CDR2 FYNNEI. Trimming at V came to 5 bases and at J to 0 bases, leaving 4 bases not matched to a gene. DNA of the CDR3: TGTGCCAGCAGTCTAGGACAGGTTAGCAATCAGCCCCAGCATTTT. This translates into CASSLGQVSNQPQHF.

The V call is TRBV18, the J call TRBJ2-7, with D maybe TRBD1 (6 bases). This CDR3 has 15 residues. Germline CDR1 reads KGHSH; CDR2 reads LQKENI. The V end was cut by 3 bases, the J end by 3 bases, with 15 bases between. CDR3 protein: CASSPNTGSGYEQYF. The CDR3 DNA reads as TGTGCCAGCTCACCCAACACAGGGTCCGGCTACGAGCAGTACTTC.

The chain uses TRBV10-2 and TRBJ2-7; D possibly corresponds to TRBD2 (5 bases). The CDR3 is 13 residues long. Germline CDR1 and CDR2: WSHSY and SAAADI. Trimming stripped 2 bases from V and 2 bases from J, with 7 bases between. CDR3 region: CASSEREPYEQYF. DNA for the CDR3: TGCGCCAGCAGTGAGCGGGAACCCTACGAGCAGTACTTC.

The chain uses TRBV12-5 and TRBJ2-1; 12 bases line up with TRBD2. Looked up from germline, CDR1 is LGHNT and CDR2 is FRNRAP. The CDR3 sequence is 15 residues long. The J segment lost 7 bases and the V segment lost 1 base, leaving 2 bases of the junction unmatched. As DNA, the CDR3 is TGTGCTAGTGGTTTGGGGACTAGCGGGGCGAATGAGCAGTTCTTC. This translates into CASGLGTSGANEQFF.

This clone turned up a few times. The chain joins TRBV4-2 to TRBJ1-2, with D tentatively TRBD1 (6 bases). CDR1 is LGHNA and CDR2 is YNFKEQ in the germline V gene. The V end lost 0 bases, the J end lost 2 bases, and 13 bases lay between the germline ends. This CDR3 is 16 amino acids long. This CDR3 reads CASSQERGAGNYGYTF. The CDR3 DNA is TGTGCCAGCAGCCAAGAGCGGGGGGCGGGGAACTATGGCTACACCTTC.

J is TRBJ2-7 and V is TRBV28; 10 bases map to TRBD1. Germline assignment: CDR1 MDHEN and CDR2 SYDVKM. V was pared by 5 bases and J by 3 bases, with 4 bases of the junction left unmatched. This CDR3 contains 14 residues. The CDR3 DNA reads as TGTGCCAGCAGTCCGGGACAGGGGTTCTACGAGCAGTACTTC. As protein: CASSPGQGFYEQYF.

The chain carries TRBV20-1 and TRBJ1-6; no clear D. Germline V gene lookup returns CDR1 DFQATT and CDR2 SNEGSKA (reference sequence). Trimming cost V 3 bases and J 7 bases, with 16 bases left between them. The CDR3 is 15 amino acids. The CDR3 sequence: CSASGETRRNSPLHF. Here the CDR3 DNA reads TGCAGTGCTAGTGGCGAAACACGGAGAAATTCACCCCTCCACTTT.

About this clone: Other nucleotide sequences in the sample specify the same CDR3. The chain has TRBV5-1 and TRBJ2-5; D not certain. Trimming shortened V by 0 bases and J by 1 base, and 4 bases separated the two germline ends. In germline, CDR1 is SGHRS, CDR2 YFSETQ. There are 13 residues in the CDR3. CDR3: CASSLGGQETQYF. The CDR3 DNA reads TGCGCCAGCAGCTTGGGAGGCCAAGAGACCCAGTACTTC.

The rearrangement links TRBV5-6 to TRBJ1-5; the D gene is possibly TRBD1 (5 bases). The CDR3 spans 16 residues. V shed 0 bases and J shed 0 bases, with 10 bases lying between them. The germline V gene encodes CDR1 SGHDT and CDR2 YYEEEE. DNA for the CDR3: TGTGCCAGCAGCTTGGATGGGACTCTTAGCAATCAGCCCCAGCATTTT. Its translation is CASSLDGTLSNQPQHF.

This chain joins TRBV6-5 and TRBJ1-5; no firm D call. Germline CDR1 reads MNHEY; CDR2 reads SVGAGI. The V end was cut by 5 bases, the J end by 0 bases, with 11 bases between. The CDR3 loop spans 15 amino acids. CDR3 nucleotides: TGTGCCAGCAGTCCCCAGCGGCATAGCAATCAGCCCCAGCATTTT. Its translation is CASSPQRHSNQPQHF.

The rearrangement uses TRBV18 and TRBJ1-1, with TRBD1 as a possible D gene (6 bases). The CDR3 spans 15 residues. Trimming took off 3 bases at V and 4 bases at J, with 15 bases between the two ends. CDR1 and CDR2 from the germline V gene are KGHSH and LQKENI. The CDR3, as DNA: TGTGCCAGCTCACCTCAAGGGACACCAGCCACTGAAGCTTTCTTT. This gives the protein CASSPQGTPATEAFF.

This clone has just one count. The V gene is TRBV27, the J gene TRBJ2-5, with 8 bases matching TRBD2. CDR3 size: 12 residues. Germline V CDR1 and CDR2: MNHEY, SMNVEV (reference sequence). V shed 7 bases and J 7 bases; nucleotides not matched to a gene: 5. The CDR3 loop reads CASTTGGGTQYF. DNA for the CDR3: TGTGCCAGCACCACCGGGGGGGGGACCCAGTACTTC.

The rearrangement uses TRBV6-2 or TRBV6-3 and TRBJ2-7, with TRBD2 identical over 8 bases. CDR1 MNHEY and CDR2 SVGEGT come from the germline V gene. Trimming removed 2 bases from V and 5 bases from J; junction bases left unmatched: 11. The CDR3 runs to 16 residues. The CDR3 sequence: CASSYRREARGNEQYF. The CDR3 coding sequence is TGTGCCAGCAGTTACAGGCGGGAGGCAAGAGGAAACGAGCAGTACTTC.

The chain employs TRBV29-1 and TRBJ2-1; D not certain. The CDR3 has 11 residues. CDR1 SQVTM and CDR2 ANQGSEA come from the germline V gene. V dropped 4 bases and J dropped 7 bases, with 8 bases sitting between them. The chain's CDR3 is CSVGALNEQFF. The CDR3 DNA reads TGCAGCGTTGGGGCCTTAAATGAGCAGTTCTTC.

The chain recombines TRBV4-2 with TRBJ1-2, with D uncertain. V lost 1 base and J 0 bases, leaving 6 bases between the germline ends. Germline CDR1 reads LGHNA; CDR2 reads YNFKEQ. This CDR3 has 14 residues. CDR3 protein: CASSQASANYGYTF. CDR3 DNA sequence: TGTGCCAGCAGCCAAGCGTCGGCTAACTATGGCTACACCTTC.

The rearrangement uses TRBV2 and TRBJ2-2; TRBD2 aligns across 7 bases. The CDR3 has 14 amino acids. Trimming at V came to 4 bases and at J to 4 bases, leaving 3 bases not matched to a gene. The V gene's germline CDR1 is SNHLY and CDR2 FYNNEI. CDR3 coding DNA: TGTGCCAGCAGTGCGGGGGGAGGCACCGGGGAGCTGTTTTTT. Translated, it gives CASSAGGGTGELFF.

The chain is built from TRBV4-1 and TRBJ1-5; TRBD1 matches at 9 bases. The trim removed 3 bases at V and 6 bases at J, leaving 6 bases unmatched. In germline, CDR1 is MGHRA, CDR2 YSYEKL. This CDR3 has 15 amino acids. CDR3 sequence reads: CASSHPGQGGQPQHF. The CDR3 DNA reads TGCGCCAGCAGCCATCCGGGACAGGGAGGTCAGCCCCAGCATTTT.

This chain uses TRBV6-5 with TRBJ1-5; the D gene is possibly TRBD1 (5 bases). With 6 bases removed from V and 4 bases from J, the gap between germline ends came to 13 bases. The CDR3 loop spans 14 amino acids. From germline, CDR1 is MNHEY and CDR2 SVGAGI. DNA of the CDR3: TGTGCCAGCAGGCTTAGGGGAGGAAATCAGCCCCAGCATTTT. Residues: CASRLRGGNQPQHF.

This chain uses TRBV7-2 with TRBJ2-1; TRBD1 matches 8 bases. V shed 5 bases and J 6 bases; nucleotides not matched to a gene: 0. Germline V CDR1 and CDR2: SGHTA, FQGNSA. CDR3 length: 12 residues. DNA for the CDR3: TGTGCCAGCAGCACAGGGGGCAATGAGCAGTTCTTC. This encodes CASSTGGNEQFF.

The chain links TRBV5-6 to TRBJ1-5; 9 nucleotides agree with TRBD1. After removal of 4 bases from V and 5 bases from J, the junction contained 4 bases not matched to a gene. The CDR3 totals 14 residues. Germline V lookup: CDR1 SGHDT, CDR2 YYEEEE. The CDR3 sequence is CASSDGTGYQPQHF. CDR3 nucleotide sequence: TGTGCCAGCAGCGACGGGACAGGGTATCAGCCCCAGCATTTT.

The chain has TRBV6-1 and TRBJ2-7; D is uncertain. The V and J ends lost 3 bases and 2 bases respectively, with 5 bases between them. Germline-derived CDR1 and CDR2 are MNHNS and SASEGT. This CDR3 is built from 12 residues. The CDR3, as DNA: TGTGCCAGCAGTGACAGAGCCTACGAGCAGTACTTC. Its protein product is CASSDRAYEQYF.

The V and J genes are TRBV19 and TRBJ2-3; the match to TRBD1 covers 8 bases. This CDR3 region has 15 residues. Germline CDR1 reads LNHDA; CDR2 reads SQIVND (reference sequence). The J segment lost 6 bases and the V segment lost 3 bases, leaving 8 bases of the junction unmatched. CDR3 nucleotide sequence: TGTGCCAGTAGTATGGGCGGACAGGGTTGGGATACGCAGTATTTT. It encodes CASSMGGQGWDTQYF. The full variable domain, with the rest looked up from reference TRBV19 and TRBJ2-3, is DGGITQSPKYLFRKEGQNVTLSCEQNLNHDAMYWYRQDPGQGLRLIYYSQIVNDFQKGDIAEGYSVSREKKESFPLTVTSAQKNPTAFYLCASSMGGQGWDTQYFGPGTRLTVL.